One sample yielded the 22 T cell receptor beta chains listed below, sequenced in a study of response to subunit inactivated influenza vaccine. One entry per CDR3 protein, called by TCRdb with MiXCR from the RT-PCR reads. The sample shows 500,000 to 550,000 distinct CDR3 sequences, 20% to 25% of them seen only once. This sample was shared with a second study, whose subject was T cells expressing NK-cell markers. This second report adds: With UMIs, 5'RACE template switching was used to make TCR beta cDNA.

The sample consisted of CD4+ T cells sorted from PBMCs, taken roughly 13 days after vaccination. Receptors were obtained from a man in his fifties or sixties who received an inactivated influenza vaccine.

The chain employs TRBV20-1 and TRBJ2-5; D not resolved. Between the trimmed V and J ends, which lost 6 bases and 2 bases, there was a span of 16 bases. Germline loops: CDR1 DFQATT, CDR2 SNEGSKA (reference sequence). The CDR3 is 14 residues long. The CDR3 DNA sequence: TGCAGTGCCCCCGACGGCAGGAAGCAAGAGACCCAGTACTTC. Protein sequence: CSAPDGRKQETQYF.

The chain recombines TRBV28 with TRBJ2-1; D gene unclear. This CDR3 is built from 15 residues. Trimming pared 7 bases from V and 2 bases from J, leaving 15 bases between. The germline V gene has CDR1 MDHEN and CDR2 SYDVKM. CDR3 sequence: CASIPLGVAYNEQFF. CDR3 nucleotides: TGTGCCAGCATACCTCTTGGCGTCGCCTACAATGAGCAGTTCTTC. The entire variable domain, with the rest obtained from reference TRBV28 and TRBJ2-1, is as follows: DVKVTQSSRYLVKRTGEKVFLECVQDMDHENMFWYRQDPGLGLRLIYFSYDVKMKEKGDIPEGYSVSREKKERFSLILESASTNQTSMYLCASIPLGVAYNEQFFGPGTRLTVL.

This clonotype occurred a few times. The chain's CDR3 is CAISRPDTNNSPLHF. The CDR3 DNA reads TGTGCCATCAGTCGACCGGACACCAATAATTCACCCCTCCACTTT. The chain couples TRBV10-3 to TRBJ1-6; maybe TRBD1 (5 bases). V was clipped by 5 bases and J by 5 bases, with 13 bases between them. This CDR3 comprises 15 residues. The germline V gene has CDR1 ENHRY and CDR2 SYGVKD.

This clonotype was observed many times. The chain has TRBV2 and TRBJ2-7, with D possibly called TRBD1 or TRBD2 (5 bases each). Germline CDR1 and CDR2: SNHLY and FYNNEI. The V and J ends lost 6 bases and 2 bases respectively, with 11 bases between them. The CDR3 totals 13 residues. CDR3 region: CASSRDGPYEQYF. Written as DNA, the CDR3 is TGTGCCAGCAGCCGGGACGGACCCTACGAGCAGTACTTC.

The chain carries TRBV6-5 and TRBJ2-1; D remains unclear. There are 16 residues in the CDR3. Trimming pared 4 bases from V and 3 bases from J, leaving 16 bases between. Germline CDR1 is MNHEY and CDR2 is SVGAGI. CDR3: CASSSSFIMNYNEQFF. For the CDR3, the DNA is TGTGCCAGCAGTTCATCCTTTATCATGAACTACAATGAGCAGTTCTTC.

The rearrangement joins TRBV5-5 to TRBJ2-3; D gene ambiguous. The CDR3 has 14 residues. Per germline, CDR1 SGHKS and CDR2 YYEKEE (reference sequence). V lost 5 bases, J lost 6 bases, and 16 bases lay in between. For the CDR3, the DNA is TGTGCCAGCAGGGCAACCTTCTCCTCTGATACGCAGTATTTT. The encoded protein is CASRATFSSDTQYF.

This clonotype has just a few counts. V usage is TRBV3-1 and J usage is TRBJ1-2; D is uncertain. Trimming took off 1 base at V and 3 bases at J, with 3 bases between the two ends. In germline, CDR1 is LGHDT, CDR2 YNNKEL (reference sequence). The CDR3 is made up of 12 amino acids. The DNA for the CDR3 is TGTGCCAGCAGCCAAGCGGACTATGGCTACACCTTC. Residues: CASSQADYGYTF.

The chain is built from TRBV3-1 and TRBJ2-2; D unclear. The CDR3 runs 15 residues. Looked up from germline, CDR1 is LGHDT and CDR2 is YNNKEL (reference sequence). Between the trimmed V and J ends, which lost 1 base and 5 bases, there was a span of 11 bases. As DNA, the CDR3 is TGTGCCAGCAGCCAAGCTCTGGGGTGGACCGGGGAGCTGTTTTTT. This codes for CASSQALGWTGELFF.

This clonotype was detected a few times. The J gene is TRBJ2-3, the V gene TRBV10-3, with 9 bases that match TRBD1. Germline V gives CDR1 ENHRY, CDR2 SYGVKD. Losses at the gene ends were 6 bases for V and 0 bases for J; bases not matched to a gene: 7. This CDR3 is 16 amino acids long. As DNA, the CDR3 is TGTGCCATCAGCACGGGACAGGGCACGAGCACAGATACGCAGTATTTT. It yields the protein CAISTGQGTSTDTQYF.

The CDR3: CASSERGLAGVRRQETQYF. CDR3 sequence (DNA): TGTGCCAGCAGTGAACGGGGACTAGCGGGAGTACGGAGGCAAGAGACCCAGTACTTC. The J gene is TRBJ2-5, the V gene TRBV6-1; 14 bases agree with TRBD2. CDR1 is MNHNS and CDR2 is SASEGT in the germline V gene. The ends lost 2 bases at V and 2 bases at J; junction bases unmatched: 10. This CDR3 region has 19 residues.

V usage is TRBV5-1 and J usage is TRBJ1-6; the match to TRBD1 covers 7 bases. V was clipped by 0 bases and J by 10 bases; unmatched bases: 4. Germline CDR1 SGHRS, CDR2 YFSETQ. CDR3 length: 14 residues. The CDR3 here is CASSLEGGESPLHF. DNA for the CDR3: TGCGCCAGCAGCTTGGAAGGGGGCGAATCACCCCTCCACTTT.

This clonotype was counted only a few times. The chain recombines TRBV24-1 with TRBJ2-1; no firm D call. Trimming took 7 bases from V and 4 from J, leaving 4 bases between them. The germline V gene has CDR1 KGHDR and CDR2 SFDVKD. CDR3 length: 11 residues. The CDR3 loop reads CATRLYNEQFF. For the CDR3, the DNA is TGTGCCACCAGACTTTACAATGAGCAGTTCTTC.

There are a few counts of this clonotype. This chain connects TRBV7-2 to TRBJ2-3; a possible D gene is TRBD1 (8 bases). Trimming shortened V by 7 bases and J by 3 bases, and 17 bases separated the two germline ends. Germline V gene lookup returns CDR1 SGHTA and CDR2 FQGNSA. The CDR3 consists of 15 residues. CDR3 loop: CASNYRGGGTDTQYF. In nucleotides, the CDR3 is TGTGCCAGCAACTACAGGGGGGGAGGTACAGATACGCAGTATTTT.

The chain joins TRBV11-2 to TRBJ1-2, with TRBD1 identical over 9 bases. CDR3 length equals 19 residues. The V segment lost 0 bases and the J segment 0 bases; nucleotides outside the gene matches: 11. CDR1 and CDR2 from the germline V gene are SGHAT and FQNNGV. In DNA, the CDR3 is TGTGCCAGCAGCTTAGATTCCGGGACAGGGAACTTAGCTAACTATGGCTACACCTTC. It translates to CASSLDSGTGNLANYGYTF.

This clonotype came up a few times. The genes are TRBV7-9 and TRBJ2-4; 7 bases fit TRBD1. The V and J ends lost 5 bases and 2 bases, in that order; junction bases with no gene match: 3. CDR1 and CDR2 from the germline V gene are SEHNR and FQNEAQ (reference sequence). This CDR3 is 14 amino acids long. DNA of the CDR3: TGTGCCAGCAGCCGACAGGGTCCCAAAAACATTCAGTACTTC. This sequence encodes CASSRQGPKNIQYF. Supplemented by reference TRBV7-9 and TRBJ2-4, the full variable domain reads DTGVSQNPRHKITKRGQNVTFRCDPISEHNRLYWYRQTLGQGPEFLTYFQNEAQLEKSRLLSDRFSAERPKGSFSTLEIQRTEQGDSAMYLCASSRQGPKNIQYFGAGTRLSVL.

The chain combines TRBV24-1 with TRBJ2-2; a weak D match, TRBD2 (6 bases). In germline, CDR1 is KGHDR, CDR2 SFDVKD. The CDR3 extends over 15 amino acids. Trimming shortened V by 12 bases and J by 0 bases, and 16 bases separated the two germline ends. CDR3 DNA sequence: TGTGCCGTAAATGGGGGGACGGCGAACACCGGGGAGCTGTTTTTT. Its translation is CAVNGGTANTGELFF.

This clonotype was counted a few times. This rearrangement joins TRBV3-1 to TRBJ2-3; 7 bases are shared with TRBD2. CDR3 length equals 15 residues. V shed 10 bases, J shed 6 bases, and the junction held 16 bases outside the gene matches. The germline V gene has CDR1 LGHDT and CDR2 YNNKEL (reference sequence). This CDR3 reads CATESSSGGRDTQYF. For the CDR3, the DNA is TGTGCCACAGAGAGTTCTAGCGGTGGTAGGGATACGCAGTATTTT.

This clonotype was recorded a few times. The chain employs TRBV10-3 and TRBJ2-5; 12 bases match TRBD2. CDR3 length equals 16 residues. Germline trimming cut 6 bases from V and 2 bases from J; bases unmatched to any gene: 7. Germline loops: CDR1 ENHRY, CDR2 SYGVKD. CDR3 nucleotide sequence: TGTGCCATCAGCCTCTCACTAGCGGGGGGACAAGAGACCCAGTACTTC. As protein: CAISLSLAGGQETQYF.

V is TRBV9 and J is TRBJ2-3; D gene unclear. The CDR3 spans 15 residues. The V gene's germline CDR1 is SGDLS and CDR2 YYNGEE. V lost 0 bases and J 2 bases, leaving 10 bases between the germline ends. The DNA of the CDR3 is TGTGCCAGCAGCGTAGGGAGTGTCTCCACAGATACGCAGTATTTT. It codes for CASSVGSVSTDTQYF.

This clonotype has at least ten counts. This sequence joins TRBV7-9 and TRBJ2-1; D assignment may be TRBD1 or TRBD2 (5 bases each). Germline V gene lookup returns CDR1 SEHNR and CDR2 FQNEAQ (reference sequence). The ends were cut back, 4 bases at V and 8 bases at J, with 18 bases in the middle. The CDR3 extends over 15 amino acids. The CDR3 region is CASSWLGAAAHEQFF. As DNA, the CDR3 is TGTGCCAGCAGCTGGCTCGGGGCCGCCGCACATGAGCAGTTCTTC.

The rearrangement uses TRBV11-2 and TRBJ2-1; unclear D gene. V was clipped by 5 bases and J by 0 bases, with 17 bases between them. This CDR3 region has 17 residues. Germline V gives CDR1 SGHAT, CDR2 FQNNGV. The CDR3 DNA follows: TGTGCCAGCAGCACACGACTGCCGGCGGCCTCCTACAATGAGCAGTTCTTC. Encoded protein: CASSTRLPAASYNEQFF.

This clonotype turned up a few times. The rearrangement joins TRBV6-2 or TRBV6-3 to TRBJ2-1, with D hard to call. Trimming stripped 2 bases from V and 7 bases from J, with 9 bases between. CDR1 and CDR2 from the germline V gene are MNHEY and SVGEGT. The CDR3 has 13 amino acids. For the CDR3, the DNA is TGTGCCAGCAGTTACCCTAGTGGGAATGAGCAGTTCTTC. This sequence encodes CASSYPSGNEQFF.